This entry lists 25 T cell receptor beta chains sequenced from one sample in a study of blood T cells in healthy people across ages. A sample-barcoded 5' primer and a J-beta primer mix were used in a second PCR of about 7 to 12 cycles. Each CDR3 protein gets one entry after TCRdb re-called the 5' RACE reads with MiXCR. The table shows about 1.6 million distinct CDR3 sequences, with 34% occurring only once. Sequencing was performed on blood. The receptors come from a woman aged 25 to 39 in good health.

This clonotype was found many times. The chain links TRBV7-2 to TRBJ2-7, with a weak D call TRBD2 (6 bases). CDR3 length: 15 residues. CDR1 and CDR2 from the germline V gene are SGHTA and FQGNSA. Trimming left V 4 bases short and J 0 bases short, with 13 bases between. CDR3 nucleotide sequence: TGTGCCAGCAGCTCGCGAGCGGGCCGCTCCTACGAGCAGTACTTC. Translation gives CASSSRAGRSYEQYF.

This clonotype was counted ten times or more. The V and J genes are TRBV5-1 and TRBJ2-1; the D gene could be TRBD1 or TRBD2 (6 bases each). This CDR3 comprises 15 residues. The V gene's germline CDR1 is SGHRS and CDR2 YFSETQ. The germline V and J ends were trimmed by 7 bases and 7 bases, with 21 bases remaining between them. In DNA form, the CDR3 reads TGCGCCAGCTCTTGGGGGGCAAAGTTTGAGAATGAGCAGTTCTTC. It is translated as CASSWGAKFENEQFF.

The V gene is TRBV4-1, the J gene TRBJ1-2; D unclear. The CDR3 is 13 amino acids. Germline V CDR1 and CDR2: MGHRA, YSYEKL. V gave up 3 bases and J gave up 3 bases, with 8 bases separating them. CDR3 nucleotide sequence: TGCGCCAGCAGCCAGTTGGGAGACTATGGCTACACCTTC. Amino acids: CASSQLGDYGYTF.

This clonotype has just a few counts. The J gene is TRBJ2-7, the V gene TRBV28; TRBD1 matches 7 bases. The CDR3 is 15 residues long. J lost 3 bases, V lost 1 base, and 6 bases had no gene match. Germline V gene data show CDR1 as MDHEN and CDR2 as SYDVKM. The CDR3 nucleotides read TGTGCCAGCAGTTTATCTTCAGGGGGTCGCTACGAGCAGTACTTC. Its protein product is CASSLSSGGRYEQYF. Complete variable domain (other parts from reference TRBV28 and TRBJ2-7): DVKVTQSSRYLVKRTGEKVFLECVQDMDHENMFWYRQDPGLGLRLIYFSYDVKMKEKGDIPEGYSVSREKKERFSLILESASTNQTSMYLCASSLSSGGRYEQYFGPGTRLTVT.

Comments on this clonotype: Just one base apart from a much larger clone, this may be a read error. In this CDR3 the conserved last residue, phenylalanine or tryptophan, is missing, so a read error is likely. The J gene is TRBJ2-6, the V gene TRBV6-6; no reliable D call. The V gene's germline CDR1 is MNHNY and CDR2 SVGAGI (reference sequence). The V end lost 2 bases, the J end lost 2 bases, and 13 bases lay between the germline ends. The CDR3 loop spans 17 amino acids. CDR3 sequence (DNA): TGTGCCAGCAGTTACCCAGGACGACGCACTGGGGCCAACGTCCTGACTTGC. This encodes CASSYPGRRTGANVLTC.

A few counts support this clonotype. The chain is built from TRBV20-1 and TRBJ2-3, with 9 positions matching TRBD2. V shed 0 bases and J 0 bases; nucleotides not matched to a gene: 4. The CDR3 sequence is 16 residues long. Per the germline V gene, CDR1 is DFQATT and CDR2 is SNEGSKA (reference sequence). CDR3 amino acids: CSAREGTSLSTDTQYF. In DNA form, the CDR3 reads TGCAGTGCTAGAGAAGGGACTAGCCTTAGCACAGATACGCAGTATTTT.

The rearrangement links TRBV7-2 to TRBJ2-2, with D possibly being TRBD2 (5 bases). CDR1 is SGHTA, CDR2 FQGNSA, per germline. The CDR3 length is 16 residues. The V end was cut by 6 bases, the J end by 0 bases, with 14 bases between. The CDR3 bases are TGTGCCAGCAGGTCCCGGGGAGCGGCGAACACCGGGGAGCTGTTTTTT. It yields the protein CASRSRGAANTGELFF. Full variable domain (outside the CDR3, taken from reference TRBV7-2 and TRBJ2-2): GAGVSQSPSNKVTEKGKDVELRCDPISGHTALYWYRQSLGQGLEFLIYFQGNSAPDKSGLPSDRFSAERTGGSVSTLTIQRTQQEDSAVYLCASRSRGAANTGELFFGEGSRLTVL.

In its sample, this clonotype was seen a few times. This sequence joins TRBV9 and TRBJ1-2, with a weak D call TRBD1 (5 bases). V lost 0 bases, J lost 2 bases, and 14 bases lay in between. The CDR3 totals 16 residues. From germline, CDR1 is SGDLS and CDR2 YYNGEE. The CDR3 region has the DNA TGTGCCAGCAGCGTAGAGGGGAGGGAAATCAACTATGGCTACACCTTC. Residues: CASSVEGREINYGYTF.

The chain recombines TRBV5-1 with TRBJ2-7; D possibly corresponds to TRBD1 (6 bases). V lost 0 bases to trimming and J lost 4 bases, with 20 bases between them. The CDR3 has 17 amino acids. Germline loops: CDR1 SGHRS, CDR2 YFSETQ. The CDR3 loop is CASSLGPGQPSGYEQYF. CDR3 sequence (DNA): TGCGCCAGCAGCTTGGGCCCTGGACAGCCGTCAGGTTACGAGCAGTACTTC. The full variable domain, with the rest looked up from reference TRBV5-1 and TRBJ2-7, is KAGVTQTPRYLIKTRGQQVTLSCSPISGHRSVSWYQQTPGQGLQFLFEYFSETQRNKGNFPGRFSGRQFSNSRSEMNVSTLELGDSALYLCASSLGPGQPSGYEQYFGPGTRLTVT.

The J gene is TRBJ1-1, the V gene TRBV4-1; weak D call: TRBD1 (6 bases). There are 16 residues in the CDR3. Per the germline V gene, CDR1 is MGHRA and CDR2 is YSYEKL. V lost 0 bases to trimming and J lost 1 base, with 12 bases between them. In DNA form, the CDR3 reads TGCGCCAGCAGCCAAGAACGGGACACCGAGAACACTGAAGCTTTCTTT. This gives the protein CASSQERDTENTEAFF.

With respect to this clonotype: A read error may account for a junction end that differs from germline. The CDR3 DNA follows: TGTGCCAACAGCCAACAGAGAGGAATCTCTGGGGCCAACGTCCTGACTTTC. Its protein is CANSQQRGISGANVLTF. The chain has TRBV14 and TRBJ2-6; no reliable D call. Germline values: CDR1 SGHDN, CDR2 FVKESK. CDR3 length equals 17 residues.

This clonotype was seen only a few times. This chain joins TRBV5-6 and TRBJ2-1, with TRBD1 identical over 7 bases. The CDR3 contains 13 residues. Germline assignment: CDR1 SGHDT and CDR2 YYEEEE. Unmatched junction bases numbered 7, after V lost 4 bases and J lost 9 bases. CDR3: CASSAYRGTEQFF. The CDR3 bases are TGTGCCAGCAGCGCCTACAGGGGAACTGAGCAGTTCTTC. The complete variable domain, with remaining parts taken from reference TRBV5-6 and TRBJ2-1, reads DAGVTQSPTHLIKTRGQQVTLRCSPKSGHDTVSWYQQALGQGPQFIFQYYEEEERQRGNFPDRFSGHQFPNYSSELNVNALLLGDSALYLCASSAYRGTEQFFGPGTRLTVL.

Only a few counts were recorded for this clonotype. This sequence joins TRBV14 and TRBJ2-7, with D possibly TRBD2 on 5 matching bases. Germline V lookup: CDR1 SGHDN, CDR2 FVKESK. Deletions cut 1 base from V and 2 bases from J, with 15 bases between. The CDR3 covers 16 residues. CDR3 DNA: TGTGCCAGCAGCCAAGTTTTTAGGCGGGTTCCCTACGAGCAGTACTTC. Its translation is CASSQVFRRVPYEQYF.

Details on this clonotype: The junction departs from the called germline gene at one end, perhaps through a read error. V usage is TRBV20-1 and J usage is TRBJ2-3; D uncertain. This CDR3 has 14 residues. The germline CDR1 and CDR2 sequences are DFQATT and SNEGSKA (reference sequence). CDR3 amino acids: CCAKPETSTDTQYF. Here the CDR3 DNA reads TGCTGTGCTAAACCGGAAACTAGCACAGATACGCAGTATTTT.

This clonotype was recorded at least ten times. The V and J genes are TRBV7-2 and TRBJ2-5; 12 bases are a match to TRBD2. Trimming at V came to 5 bases and at J to 0 bases, leaving 7 bases not matched to a gene. CDR3 length: 17 residues. Germline assignment: CDR1 SGHTA and CDR2 FQGNSA. The CDR3 protein is CASSTGLAGTYQETQYF. CDR3 nucleotides: TGTGCCAGCAGCACAGGACTAGCGGGAACATACCAAGAGACCCAGTACTTC.

This clonotype was counted ten times or more. The V call is TRBV28, the J call TRBJ2-7; D gene uncertain. The length of the CDR3 is 15 residues. Germline loops: CDR1 MDHEN, CDR2 SYDVKM. Trimming took off 7 bases at V and 4 bases at J, with 20 bases between the two ends. The CDR3 sequence is CASTSGQINVYEQYF. The CDR3, as DNA: TGTGCCAGCACCAGTGGGCAGATAAACGTATACGAGCAGTACTTC.

As regards this clonotype: Germline and junction disagree at one end, which may indicate a read error. The chain has TRBV20-1 and TRBJ2-3; D possibly corresponds to TRBD2 (5 bases). Germline CDR1 is DFQATT and CDR2 is SNEGSKA (reference sequence). The CDR3 contains 14 residues. The CDR3 coding sequence is TGCAGTGCTAGAGATCGGGTAACTAGAGATACGCGGTATTTT. Its translation is CSARDRVTRDTRYF.

This clonotype has only a few counts. This chain uses TRBV4-1 with TRBJ2-3; 8 nucleotides line up with TRBD2. The CDR3 is 17 residues long. The V and J ends lost 1 base and 3 bases, in that order; junction bases with no gene match: 9. Germline V gene lookup returns CDR1 MGHRA and CDR2 YSYEKL. CDR3 DNA: TGCGCCAGCAGCCAAGGATTTATAGCGGGATATACAGATACGCAGTATTTT. It codes for CASSQGFIAGYTDTQYF.

This clonotype was observed a handful of times. The V gene is TRBV20-1, the J gene TRBJ2-5; 9 positions match TRBD2. The V gene end was trimmed by 3 bases and the J gene end by 4 bases; junction bases not matched to a gene: 9. The germline CDR1 and CDR2 sequences are DFQATT and SNEGSKA (reference sequence). The CDR3 has 15 residues. The DNA of the CDR3 is TGCAGTGCTAGTAGCCTAGCGGGAATATCAGAGACCCAGTACTTC. Protein sequence: CSASSLAGISETQYF.

In this sample, this clonotype turned up many times. V usage is TRBV6-1 and J usage is TRBJ2-1; possible D gene TRBD1, 6 bases. The CDR3 extends over 13 amino acids. CDR1 MNHNS and CDR2 SASEGT come from the germline V gene. The ends were cut back, 6 bases at V and 4 bases at J, with 10 bases in the middle. The DNA for the CDR3 is TGTGCCAGCAGATTTGGACAGTACAATGAGCAGTTCTTC. The encoded protein is CASRFGQYNEQFF.

The J gene is TRBJ2-2, the V gene TRBV20-1; perhaps TRBD1 as D (5 bases). Germline V gives CDR1 DFQATT, CDR2 SNEGSKA (reference sequence). The CDR3 has 16 amino acids. Trimming stripped 2 bases from V and 4 bases from J, with 17 bases between. The CDR3 DNA sequence: TGCAGTGCTAGACCCCCTGGGGCCTCCCTCACCGGGGAGCTGTTTTTT. Its translation: CSARPPGASLTGELFF.

This clonotype showed up just a few times. V usage is TRBV7-9 and J usage is TRBJ2-6; a weak D match, TRBD2 (5 bases). CDR1 SEHNR and CDR2 FQNEAQ come from the germline V gene (reference sequence). The length of the CDR3 is 17 residues. V dropped 3 bases and J dropped 0 bases, with 12 bases sitting between them. The CDR3 sequence is CASSFVWEISGANVLTF. The CDR3 DNA reads TGTGCCAGCAGCTTCGTGTGGGAGATCTCTGGGGCCAACGTCCTGACTTTC.

This chain connects TRBV5-1 to TRBJ1-2; 7 nucleotides match TRBD1. The germline V gene encodes CDR1 SGHRS and CDR2 YFSETQ. V was pared by 1 base and J by 8 bases, with 11 bases of the junction left unmatched. This CDR3 is 15 amino acids long. For the CDR3, the DNA is TGCGCCAGCAGCTTGTTAGGGGGCTCGGGAAAAGGCTACACCTTC. It codes for CASSLLGGSGKGYTF.

The J gene is TRBJ2-7, the V gene TRBV4-1; the D is unclear. CDR3 size: 15 residues. The germline CDR1 and CDR2 sequences are MGHRA and YSYEKL. V was cut by 0 bases and J by 0 bases, with 9 bases left in between. The CDR3 DNA reads TGCGCCAGCAGCCAAGAGGACGGCGTCTCCTACGAGCAGTACTTC. Amino acid sequence: CASSQEDGVSYEQYF.

This clonotype turned up a few times. This chain links TRBV5-1 with TRBJ2-5; D is unresolved. The germline V gene encodes CDR1 SGHRS and CDR2 YFSETQ. The CDR3 sequence is 16 residues long. V shed 3 bases and J shed 2 bases, with 17 bases lying between them. Here the CDR3 reads CASSSTRRRMQETQYF. The CDR3 DNA follows: TGCGCCAGCAGCTCCACCCGACGGCGGATGCAAGAGACCCAGTACTTC.